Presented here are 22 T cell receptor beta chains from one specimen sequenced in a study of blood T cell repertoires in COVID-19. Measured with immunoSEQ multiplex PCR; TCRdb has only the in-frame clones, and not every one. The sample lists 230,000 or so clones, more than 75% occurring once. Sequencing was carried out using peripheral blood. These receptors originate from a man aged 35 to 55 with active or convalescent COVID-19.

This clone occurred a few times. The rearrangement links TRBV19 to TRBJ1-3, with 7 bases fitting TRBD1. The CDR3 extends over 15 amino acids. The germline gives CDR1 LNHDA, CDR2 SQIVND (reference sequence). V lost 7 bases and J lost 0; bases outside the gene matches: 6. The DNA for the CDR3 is TGTGCCAGTAATGAAGGGGGCGCCTCTGGAAACACCATATATTTT. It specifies CASNEGGASGNTIYF.

CDR3 nucleotide sequence: TGTGCCACCAGCAGAGATCTACAGGCTGGAAACACCATATATTTT. This translates into CATSRDLQAGNTIYF. The V call is TRBV15, the J call TRBJ1-3; a possible D gene is TRBD1 (5 bases). Germline CDR1 LNHNV, CDR2 YYDKDF (reference sequence). Trimming removed 0 bases from V and 2 bases from J, with 8 bases in between. This CDR3 region has 15 residues.

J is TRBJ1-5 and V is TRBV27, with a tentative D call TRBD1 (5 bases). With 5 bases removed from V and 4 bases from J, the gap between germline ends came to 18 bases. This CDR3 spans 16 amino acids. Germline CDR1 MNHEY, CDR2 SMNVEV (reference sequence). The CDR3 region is CASSPRGSSVNQPQHF. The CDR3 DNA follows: TGTGCCAGCAGTCCGCGGGGGAGTTCGGTGAATCAGCCCCAGCATTTT.

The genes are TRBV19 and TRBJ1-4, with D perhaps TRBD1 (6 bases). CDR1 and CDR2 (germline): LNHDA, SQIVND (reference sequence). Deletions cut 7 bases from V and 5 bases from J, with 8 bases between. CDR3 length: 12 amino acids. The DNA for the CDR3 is TGTGCCAGTAAGAGGGGGAATGAAAAACTGTTTTTT. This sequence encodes CASKRGNEKLFF.

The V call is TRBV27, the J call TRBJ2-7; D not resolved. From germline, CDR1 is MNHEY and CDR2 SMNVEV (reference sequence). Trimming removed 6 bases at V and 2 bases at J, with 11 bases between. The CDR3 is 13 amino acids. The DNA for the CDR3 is TGTGCCAGCAGCCCTAGTGGTGCCTACGAGCAGTACTTC. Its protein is CASSPSGAYEQYF.

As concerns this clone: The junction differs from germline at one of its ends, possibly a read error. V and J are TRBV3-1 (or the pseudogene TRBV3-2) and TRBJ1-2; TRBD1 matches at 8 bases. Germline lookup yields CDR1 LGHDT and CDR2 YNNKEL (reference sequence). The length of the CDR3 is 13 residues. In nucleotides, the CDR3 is TGTGCCAGCAGCCAAAGGCTCGGGCAGGGGGCCGTTTTC. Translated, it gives CASSQRLGQGAVF.

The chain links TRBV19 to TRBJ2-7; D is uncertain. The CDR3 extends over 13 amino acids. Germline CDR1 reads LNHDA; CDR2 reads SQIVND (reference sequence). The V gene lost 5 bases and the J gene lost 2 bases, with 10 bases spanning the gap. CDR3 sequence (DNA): TGTGCCAGTAGTCCAACAGAGACCTACGAGCAGTACTTC. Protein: CASSPTETYEQYF. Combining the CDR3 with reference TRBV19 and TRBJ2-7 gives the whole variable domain DGGITQSPKYLFRKEGQNVTLSCEQNLNHDAMYWYRQDPGQGLRLIYYSQIVNDFQKGDIAEGYSVSREKKESFPLTVTSAQKNPTAFYLCASSPTETYEQYFGPGTRLTVT.

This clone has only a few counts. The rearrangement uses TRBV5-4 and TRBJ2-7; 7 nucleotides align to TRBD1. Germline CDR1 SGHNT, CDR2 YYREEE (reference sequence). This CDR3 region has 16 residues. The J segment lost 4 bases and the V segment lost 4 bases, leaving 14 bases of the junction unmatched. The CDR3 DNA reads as TGTGCCAGCAGCGGGGACAGTCCGCGGACCCCTTACGAGCAGTACTTC. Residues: CASSGDSPRTPYEQYF. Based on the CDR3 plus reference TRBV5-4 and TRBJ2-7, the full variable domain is ETGVTQSPTHLIKTRGQQVTLRCSSQSGHNTVSWYQQALGQGPQFIFQYYREEENGRGNFPPRFSGLQFPNYSSELNVNALELDDSALYLCASSGDSPRTPYEQYFGPGTRLTVT.

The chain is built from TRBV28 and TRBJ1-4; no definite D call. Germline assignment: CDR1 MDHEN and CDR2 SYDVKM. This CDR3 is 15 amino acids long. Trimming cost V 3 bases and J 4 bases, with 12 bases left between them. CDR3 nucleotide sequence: TGTGCCAGCAGTTTGGCGGGTAGCGGTAATGAAAAACTGTTTTTT. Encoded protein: CASSLAGSGNEKLFF.

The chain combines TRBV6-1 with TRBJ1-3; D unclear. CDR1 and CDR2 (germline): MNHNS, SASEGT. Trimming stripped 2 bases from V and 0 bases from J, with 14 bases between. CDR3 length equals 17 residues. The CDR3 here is CASSEPGGANSGNTIYF. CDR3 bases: TGTGCCAGCAGTGAACCGGGAGGAGCAAACTCTGGAAACACCATATATTTT.

The CDR3 bases are TGTGCCAGCAGCCCCCCCGGGACAGGGAGAACTGAAGCTTTCTTT. This sequence encodes CASSPPGTGRTEAFF. The V gene is TRBV7-2, the J gene TRBJ1-1; TRBD1 matches at 9 bases. The germline gives CDR1 SGHTA, CDR2 FQGNSA. V lost 5 bases and J lost 5; bases outside the gene matches: 9. The CDR3 length is 15 residues.

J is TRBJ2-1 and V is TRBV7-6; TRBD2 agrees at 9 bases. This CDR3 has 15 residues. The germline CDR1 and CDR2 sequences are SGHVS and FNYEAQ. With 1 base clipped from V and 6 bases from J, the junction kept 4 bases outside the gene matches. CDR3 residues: CASSLGPAGGNEQFF. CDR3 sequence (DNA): TGTGCCAGCAGCTTAGGACCAGCGGGGGGCAATGAGCAGTTCTTC.

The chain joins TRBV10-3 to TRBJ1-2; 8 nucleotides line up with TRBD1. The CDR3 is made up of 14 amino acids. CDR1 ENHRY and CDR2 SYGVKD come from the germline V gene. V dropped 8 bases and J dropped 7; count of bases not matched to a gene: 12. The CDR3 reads CAIQGSGGGLGYTF. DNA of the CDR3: TGTGCCATCCAAGGGTCAGGGGGCGGACTTGGCTACACCTTC.

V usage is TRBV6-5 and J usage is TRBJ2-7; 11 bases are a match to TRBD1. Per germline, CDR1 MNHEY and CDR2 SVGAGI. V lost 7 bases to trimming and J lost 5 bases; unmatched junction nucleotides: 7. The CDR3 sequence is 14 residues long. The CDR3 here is CASTRDRGADEQYF. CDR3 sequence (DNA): TGTGCCAGCACCCGGGACAGGGGGGCCGACGAGCAGTACTTC.

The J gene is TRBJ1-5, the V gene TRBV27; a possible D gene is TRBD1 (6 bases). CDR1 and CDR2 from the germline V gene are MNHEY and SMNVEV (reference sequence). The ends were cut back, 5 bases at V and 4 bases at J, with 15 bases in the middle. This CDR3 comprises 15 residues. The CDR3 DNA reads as TGTGCCAGCAGTCATATACAGGGAAAAAATCAGCCCCAGCATTTT. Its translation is CASSHIQGKNQPQHF.

The CDR3 coding sequence is TGCGCCAGCAGCTTTTGGGGAGGAGAAGAGACCCAGTACTTC. The encoded protein is CASSFWGGEETQYF. V and J are TRBV5-1 and TRBJ2-5; D is possibly TRBD2 (6 bases). Germline V gene data show CDR1 as SGHRS and CDR2 as YFSETQ. This CDR3 comprises 14 residues. V lost 2 bases and J lost 3, with 11 bases in between.

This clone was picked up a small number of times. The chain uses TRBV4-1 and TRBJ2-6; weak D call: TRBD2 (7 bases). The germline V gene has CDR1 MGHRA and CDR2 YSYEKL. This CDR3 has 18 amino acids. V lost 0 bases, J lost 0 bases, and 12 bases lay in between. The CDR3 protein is CASSQDAGAGSGANVLTF. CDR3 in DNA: TGCGCCAGCAGCCAAGACGCGGGGGCAGGCTCTGGGGCCAACGTCCTGACTTTC.

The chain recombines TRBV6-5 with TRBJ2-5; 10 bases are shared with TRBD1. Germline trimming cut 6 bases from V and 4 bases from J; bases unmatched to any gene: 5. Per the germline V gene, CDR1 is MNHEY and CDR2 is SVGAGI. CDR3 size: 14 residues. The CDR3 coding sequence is TGTGCCAGCAGCCGACAGGGGGCTGCAGAGACCCAGTACTTC. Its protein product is CASSRQGAAETQYF.

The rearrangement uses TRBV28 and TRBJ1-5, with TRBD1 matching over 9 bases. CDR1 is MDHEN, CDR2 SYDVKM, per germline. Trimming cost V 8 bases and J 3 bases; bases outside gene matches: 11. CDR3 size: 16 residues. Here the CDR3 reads CASVLYRGLVNQPQHF. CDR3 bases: TGTGCCAGCGTACTCTACAGGGGGCTGGTCAATCAGCCCCAGCATTTT.

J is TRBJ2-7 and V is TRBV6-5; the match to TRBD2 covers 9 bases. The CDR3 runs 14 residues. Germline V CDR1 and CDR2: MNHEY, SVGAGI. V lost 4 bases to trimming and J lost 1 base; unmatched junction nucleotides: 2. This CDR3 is CASSWGLASYEQYF. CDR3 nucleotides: TGTGCCAGCAGTTGGGGACTAGCATCCTACGAGCAGTACTTC.

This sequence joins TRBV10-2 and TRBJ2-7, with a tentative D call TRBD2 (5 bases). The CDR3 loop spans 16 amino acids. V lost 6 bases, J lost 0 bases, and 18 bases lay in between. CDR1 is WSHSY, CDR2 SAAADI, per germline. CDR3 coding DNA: TGCGCCAGCAGGTACCAAGCGGATGACGGCTCCTACGAGCAGTACTTC. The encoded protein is CASRYQADDGSYEQYF.

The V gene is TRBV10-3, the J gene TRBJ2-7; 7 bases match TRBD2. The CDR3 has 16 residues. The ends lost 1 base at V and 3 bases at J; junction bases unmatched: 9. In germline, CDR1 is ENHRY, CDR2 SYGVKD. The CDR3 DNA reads TGTGCCATCAGTGAGTTCCTTAGGGAGCGGGGCTACGAGCAGTACTTC. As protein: CAISEFLRERGYEQYF.